The 20 T cell receptor beta chains reported below all come from one sample, sequenced in a study of T cells in Graves' hyperthyroidism and ophthalmopathy. RNA transcripts gave rise to amplified TCR beta CDR3 regions. Using the HTBI primer set, a first-round RT-PCR was run on the TCR CDR3. TCRdb re-derived calls from the multiplex PCR reads in MiXCR, one entry per CDR3 protein. The sample yields roughly 380,000 distinct CDR3 sequences, about a fifth seen once. The sample comprised blood. Source of these receptors: a woman under 30 with Graves' hyperthyroidism.

This sequence joins TRBV5-1 and TRBJ2-5, with 7 nucleotides matching TRBD2. The CDR3 consists of 20 residues. Unmatched junction bases numbered 20, after V lost 0 bases and J lost 3 bases. CDR1 and CDR2 from the germline V gene are SGHRS and YFSETQ. The CDR3 bases are TGCGCCAGCAGCTTGGCCGAGGCCCTAGCGGTGGACGAATCTAAAGAGACCCAGTACTTC. Residues: CASSLAEALAVDESKETQYF.

This clonotype was observed many times. The chain is built from TRBV6-5 and TRBJ2-2; D is undetermined. The CDR3 covers 15 residues. The V end lost 2 bases, the J end lost 3 bases, and 10 bases lay between the germline ends. The germline CDR1 and CDR2 sequences are MNHEY and SVGAGI. CDR3 in amino acids: CASSYEEVDTGELFF. CDR3 nucleotide sequence: TGTGCCAGCAGTTACGAGGAAGTGGACACCGGGGAGCTGTTTTTT.

This clonotype was observed at least ten times. V and J are TRBV29-1 and TRBJ2-5; 12 bases map to TRBD2. The CDR3 consists of 13 residues. Per the germline V gene, CDR1 is SQVTM and CDR2 is ANQGSEA. J lost 7 bases, V lost 7 bases, and 7 bases had no gene match. The CDR3 nucleotides read TGCAGCGGGACTAGCGGGGACCGCGGGACCCAGTACTTC. As protein: CSGTSGDRGTQYF.

This clonotype turned up a few times. This sequence joins TRBV19 and TRBJ1-1; maybe TRBD1 (5 bases). The CDR3 spans 15 residues. Germline V lookup: CDR1 LNHDA, CDR2 SQIVND (reference sequence). Trimming removed 0 bases from V and 0 bases from J, with 8 bases in between. CDR3 sequence (DNA): TGTGCCAGTAGTATAGAGTTCAGGGTGAACACTGAAGCTTTCTTT. It translates to CASSIEFRVNTEAFF.

This clonotype was picked up many times. This chain links TRBV12-5 with TRBJ1-1; unclear D gene. CDR3 length: 10 amino acids. Germline CDR1 reads LGHNT; CDR2 reads FRNRAP. Trimming stripped 0 bases from V and 11 bases from J, with 4 bases between. CDR3 in DNA: TGTGCTAGTGGTTTGGTGTTTGCTTTCTTT. Encoded protein: CASGLVFAFF.

This clonotype was counted at least ten times. The V call is TRBV2, the J call TRBJ2-7, with a possible D match to TRBD1 (6 bases). Germline V gives CDR1 SNHLY, CDR2 FYNNEI. The CDR3 is made up of 14 amino acids. Trimming took 7 bases from V and 2 from J, leaving 15 bases between them. CDR3 residues: CASIGRQGTYEQYF. Written as DNA, the CDR3 is TGTGCCAGCATCGGTCGGCAGGGGACCTACGAGCAGTACTTC.

This clonotype was detected only a few times. The CDR3 nucleotides are TGTGCCAGCAGTGCTCTAGCGGGGGAGCTGTTTTTT. Translation: CASSALAGELFF. V and J are TRBV2 and TRBJ2-2; a weak D match, TRBD2 (6 bases). Trimming left V 4 bases short and J 8 bases short, with 8 bases between. Per germline, CDR1 SNHLY and CDR2 FYNNEI. This CDR3 region has 12 residues.

In its sample, this clonotype was seen once. This chain connects TRBV2 to TRBJ1-1, with D perhaps TRBD1 (5 bases). Germline V CDR1 and CDR2: SNHLY, FYNNEI. The V and J ends lost 6 bases and 11 bases respectively, with 13 bases between them. The CDR3 loop spans 11 amino acids. CDR3 sequence (DNA): TGTGCCAGCAGCAACGGGGGAAAGGCTTTCTTT. Its protein product is CASSNGGKAFF.

This clonotype was seen at least ten times. The chain carries TRBV6-5 and TRBJ1-3; tentatively, D is TRBD1 (5 bases). V lost 0 bases and J 4 bases, leaving 16 bases between the germline ends. CDR1 is MNHEY, CDR2 SVGAGI, per germline. The CDR3 totals 17 residues. DNA of the CDR3: TGTGCCAGCAGTTACTCGCCACGACCAGGGACGGGAAACACCATATATTTT. Translating gives CASSYSPRPGTGNTIYF.

V gene TRBV6-5 combines with J gene TRBJ1-2; no definite D call. This CDR3 has 15 amino acids. Germline V CDR1 and CDR2: MNHEY, SVGAGI. The ends were cut back, 2 bases at V and 1 base at J, with 11 bases in the middle. The CDR3 spells CASSYNGEFNYGYTF. For the CDR3, the DNA is TGTGCCAGCAGTTACAACGGCGAATTTAACTATGGCTACACCTTC.

V and J are TRBV29-1 and TRBJ2-7; D might be TRBD1 (6 bases). CDR1 and CDR2 from the germline V gene are SQVTM and ANQGSEA. The CDR3 spans 19 residues. With 4 bases removed from V and 3 bases from J, the gap between germline ends came to 31 bases. The CDR3 DNA reads TGCAGCGTTGTCGCGTTGGCCAGGGGCGAGATGGTAGGGTACTACGAGCAGTACTTC. Translating it yields CSVVALARGEMVGYYEQYF.

This clonotype was observed many times. The chain has TRBV27 and TRBJ1-5; D gene uncertain. Trimming stripped 10 bases from V and 4 bases from J, with 14 bases between. The CDR3 spans 13 residues. Germline V gives CDR1 MNHEY, CDR2 SMNVEV (reference sequence). This CDR3 reads CATKRTSNQPQHF. The CDR3, as DNA: TGTGCCACAAAACGGACCTCTAATCAGCCCCAGCATTTT.

This clonotype was found many times. The chain recombines TRBV18 with TRBJ2-7; D is unclear. The germline gives CDR1 KGHSH, CDR2 LQKENI. V lost 6 bases, J lost 0 bases, and 12 bases lay in between. CDR3 length: 14 residues. The DNA of the CDR3 is TGTGCCAGCTCCGTTGATAGGAGCTCCTACGAGCAGTACTTC. Amino acid sequence: CASSVDRSSYEQYF.

The chain joins TRBV27 to TRBJ1-4; a weak D match, TRBD1 (5 bases). V dropped 0 bases and J dropped 6 bases, with 11 bases sitting between them. Germline values: CDR1 MNHEY, CDR2 SMNVEV (reference sequence). This CDR3 is 15 amino acids long. CDR3 region: CASSLSTRVHEKLFF. The DNA for the CDR3 is TGTGCCAGCAGTTTATCGACCAGGGTCCATGAAAAACTGTTTTTT.

There are many counts of this clonotype. The J gene is TRBJ2-7, the V gene TRBV6-1; no reliable D call. Germline loops: CDR1 MNHNS, CDR2 SASEGT. V was trimmed by 10 bases and J by 0 bases, leaving 16 bases between them. The CDR3 contains 14 residues. This CDR3 reads CATKGGTNSYEQYF. DNA of the CDR3: TGTGCCACCAAAGGCGGTACGAACTCCTACGAGCAGTACTTC.

This clonotype was picked up many times. The chain has TRBV10-3 and TRBJ1-2, with D perhaps TRBD1 (6 bases). Trimming shortened V by 6 bases and J by 8 bases, and 13 bases separated the two germline ends. The CDR3 covers 12 residues. Germline lookup yields CDR1 ENHRY and CDR2 SYGVKD. This CDR3 reads CAIREAGVGYTF. The DNA for the CDR3 is TGTGCCATCAGGGAGGCAGGGGTAGGCTACACCTTC.

This clonotype was seen a few times. J is TRBJ1-2 and V is TRBV4-2; 10 nucleotides match TRBD1. The CDR3 extends over 18 amino acids. Germline CDR1 and CDR2: LGHNA and YNFKEQ. Trimming took 2 bases from V and 4 from J; bases not matched to a gene: 13. This CDR3 reads CASSQRSGQGPVSYGYTF. In nucleotides, the CDR3 is TGTGCCAGCAGCCAAAGATCGGGACAGGGGCCTGTCAGCTATGGCTACACCTTC.

This clonotype was seen many times. The chain carries TRBV20-1 and TRBJ2-7, with 9 bases matching TRBD1. CDR3 length equals 13 residues. With 6 bases clipped from V and 0 bases from J, the junction kept 3 bases outside the gene matches. Germline V gives CDR1 DFQATT, CDR2 SNEGSKA (reference sequence). CDR3 DNA: TGCAGTGCCGCGACAGGGGGCTCCTACGAGCAGTACTTC. Translation: CSAATGGSYEQYF.

This clonotype was detected ten times or more. In DNA, the CDR3 is TGTGCCAGTAGAGAAGACTACTTCGGGGAGCTGTTTTTT. Translated: CASREDYFGELFF. The gene calls are TRBV7-3 and TRBJ2-2, with TRBD2 as a possible D gene (5 bases). The CDR3 is made up of 13 amino acids. The ends were cut back, 9 bases at V and 7 bases at J, with 15 bases in the middle. The V gene's germline CDR1 is SGHTA and CDR2 FQGTGA.

This clonotype was detected only a few times. The chain uses TRBV28 and TRBJ2-7; tentatively, D is TRBD1 (6 bases). CDR3 size: 14 residues. Trimming stripped 3 bases from V and 0 bases from J, with 9 bases between. Germline lookup yields CDR1 MDHEN and CDR2 SYDVKM. The CDR3 sequence: CASSFWTVSYEQYF. The CDR3 bases are TGTGCCAGCAGTTTTTGGACAGTCTCCTACGAGCAGTACTTC.